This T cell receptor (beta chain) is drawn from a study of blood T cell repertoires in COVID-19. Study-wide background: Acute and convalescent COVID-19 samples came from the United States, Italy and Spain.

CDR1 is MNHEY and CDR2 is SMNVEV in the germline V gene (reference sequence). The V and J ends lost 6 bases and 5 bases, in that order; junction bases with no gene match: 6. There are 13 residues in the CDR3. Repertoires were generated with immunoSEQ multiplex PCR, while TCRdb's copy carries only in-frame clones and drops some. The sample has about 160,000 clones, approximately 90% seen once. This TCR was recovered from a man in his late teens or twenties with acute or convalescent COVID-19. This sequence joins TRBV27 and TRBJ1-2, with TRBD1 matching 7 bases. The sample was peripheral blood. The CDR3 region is CASSGTASYGYTF. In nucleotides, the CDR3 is TGTGCCAGCAGCGGGACAGCATCATATGGCTACACCTTC.